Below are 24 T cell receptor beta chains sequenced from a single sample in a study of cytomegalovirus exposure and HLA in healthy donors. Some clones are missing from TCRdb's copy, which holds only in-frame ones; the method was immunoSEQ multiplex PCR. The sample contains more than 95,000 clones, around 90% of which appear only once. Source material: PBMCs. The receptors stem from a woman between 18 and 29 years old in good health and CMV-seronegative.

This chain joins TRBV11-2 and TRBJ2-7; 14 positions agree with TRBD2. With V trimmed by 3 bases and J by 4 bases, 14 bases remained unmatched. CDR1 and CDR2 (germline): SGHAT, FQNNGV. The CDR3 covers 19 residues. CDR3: CASSLWTSGRRGAGYEQYF. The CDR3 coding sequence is TGTGCCAGCAGCTTGTGGACTAGCGGGAGGAGGGGGGCCGGGTACGAGCAGTACTTC.

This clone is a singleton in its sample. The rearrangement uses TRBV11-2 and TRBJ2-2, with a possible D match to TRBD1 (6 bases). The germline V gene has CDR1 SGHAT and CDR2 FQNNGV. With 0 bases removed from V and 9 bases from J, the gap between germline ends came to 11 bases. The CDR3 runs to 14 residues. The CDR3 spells CASSLDQGIRELFF. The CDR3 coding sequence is TGTGCCAGCAGCTTAGATCAGGGGATCCGGGAGCTGTTTTTT.

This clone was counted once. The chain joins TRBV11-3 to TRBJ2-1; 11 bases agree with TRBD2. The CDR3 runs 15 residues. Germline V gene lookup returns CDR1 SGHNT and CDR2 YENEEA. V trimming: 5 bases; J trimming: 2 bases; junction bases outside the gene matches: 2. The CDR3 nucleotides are TGTGCCAGCAGCCCACTAGCGGGGGCCTACAATGAGCAGTTCTTC. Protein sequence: CASSPLAGAYNEQFF.

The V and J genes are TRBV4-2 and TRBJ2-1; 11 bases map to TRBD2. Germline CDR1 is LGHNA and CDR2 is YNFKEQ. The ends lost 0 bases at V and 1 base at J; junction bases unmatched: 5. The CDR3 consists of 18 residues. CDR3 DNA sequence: TGTGCCAGCAGCCAAGATCCACTAGCGGGAGTGTCCTACAATGAGCAGTTCTTC. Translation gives CASSQDPLAGVSYNEQFF.

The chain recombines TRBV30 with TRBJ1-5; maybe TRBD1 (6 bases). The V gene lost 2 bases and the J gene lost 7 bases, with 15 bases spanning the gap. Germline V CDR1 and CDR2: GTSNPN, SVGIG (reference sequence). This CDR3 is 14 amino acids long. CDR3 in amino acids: CAWSSLGGAQPQHF. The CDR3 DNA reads TGTGCCTGGAGTTCTCTGGGGGGGGCGCAGCCCCAGCATTTT.

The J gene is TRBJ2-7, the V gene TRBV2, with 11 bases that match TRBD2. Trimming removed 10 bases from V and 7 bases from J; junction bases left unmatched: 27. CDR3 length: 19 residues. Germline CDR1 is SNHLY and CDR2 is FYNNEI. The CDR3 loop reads CATRPERASGRRGSREQYF. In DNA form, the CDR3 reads TGTGCCACTCGACCGGAAAGGGCTAGCGGGAGGCGTGGGTCTCGGGAGCAGTACTTC.

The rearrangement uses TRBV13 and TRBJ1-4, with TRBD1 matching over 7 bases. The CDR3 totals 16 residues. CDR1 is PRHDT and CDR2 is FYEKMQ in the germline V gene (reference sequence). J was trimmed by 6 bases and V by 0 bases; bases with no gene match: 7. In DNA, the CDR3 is TGTGCCAGCAGCTTAGGTCCAGGGGGTCTGGATGAAAAACTGTTTTTT. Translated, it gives CASSLGPGGLDEKLFF.

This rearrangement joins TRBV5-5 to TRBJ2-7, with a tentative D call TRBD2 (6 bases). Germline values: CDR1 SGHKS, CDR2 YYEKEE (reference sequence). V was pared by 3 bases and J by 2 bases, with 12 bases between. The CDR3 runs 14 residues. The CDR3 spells CASSWGGGAYEQYF. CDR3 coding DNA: TGTGCCAGCAGCTGGGGAGGCGGGGCCTACGAGCAGTACTTC.

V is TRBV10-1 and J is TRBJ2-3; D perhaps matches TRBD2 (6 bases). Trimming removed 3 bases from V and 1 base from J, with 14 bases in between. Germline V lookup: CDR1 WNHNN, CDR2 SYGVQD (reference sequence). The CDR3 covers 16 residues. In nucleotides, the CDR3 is TGCGCCAGCAGTGATATCAAGGCTAGCGGCACAGATACGCAGTATTTT. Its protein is CASSDIKASGTDTQYF.

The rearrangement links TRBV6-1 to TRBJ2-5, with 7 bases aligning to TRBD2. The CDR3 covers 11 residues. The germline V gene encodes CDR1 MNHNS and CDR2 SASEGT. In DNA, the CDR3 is TGTGCTGGCGGGAGCACAGAGACCCAGTACTTC. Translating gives CAGGSTETQYF.

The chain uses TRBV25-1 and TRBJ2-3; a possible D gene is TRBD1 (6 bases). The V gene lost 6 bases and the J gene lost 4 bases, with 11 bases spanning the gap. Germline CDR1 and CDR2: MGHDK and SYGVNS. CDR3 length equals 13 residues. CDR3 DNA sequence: TGTGCCAGCAGGGCCCCAGGGGCAGATACGCAGTATTTT. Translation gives CASRAPGADTQYF.

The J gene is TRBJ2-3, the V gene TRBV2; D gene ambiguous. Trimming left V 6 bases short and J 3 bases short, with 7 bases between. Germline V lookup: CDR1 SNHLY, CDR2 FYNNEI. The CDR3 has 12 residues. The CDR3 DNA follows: TGTGCCAGCAGCGCGTCAACAGATACGCAGTATTTT. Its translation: CASSASTDTQYF. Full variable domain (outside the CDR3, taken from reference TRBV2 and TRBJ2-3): EPEVTQTPSHQVTQMGQEVILRCVPISNHLYFYWYRQILGQKVEFLVSFYNNEISEKSEIFDDQFSVERPDGSNFTLKIRSTKLEDSAMYFCASSASTDTQYFGPGTRLTVL.

In nucleotides, the CDR3 is TGTGCCAGCAGCTCTACCGGGACAAAAGAGACCCAGTACTTC. It yields the protein CASSSTGTKETQYF. The V and J genes are TRBV11-2 and TRBJ2-5, with a tentative D call TRBD1 (6 bases). The CDR3 sequence is 14 residues long. The germline V gene has CDR1 SGHAT and CDR2 FQNNGV. Trimming stripped 4 bases from V and 3 bases from J, with 12 bases between.

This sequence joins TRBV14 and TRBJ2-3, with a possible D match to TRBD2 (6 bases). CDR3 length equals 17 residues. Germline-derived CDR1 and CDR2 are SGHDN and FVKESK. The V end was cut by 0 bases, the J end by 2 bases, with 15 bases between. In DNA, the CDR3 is TGTGCCAGCAGCCAAGATCGCTGGCGGGGATACACAGATACGCAGTATTTT. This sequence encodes CASSQDRWRGYTDTQYF.

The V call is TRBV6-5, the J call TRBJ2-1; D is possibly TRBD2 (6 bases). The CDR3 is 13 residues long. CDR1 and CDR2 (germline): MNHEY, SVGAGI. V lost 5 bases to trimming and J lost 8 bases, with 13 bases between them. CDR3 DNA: TGTGCCAGCAGTCCCGATTTAGCGGATGAGCAGTTCTTC. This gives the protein CASSPDLADEQFF.

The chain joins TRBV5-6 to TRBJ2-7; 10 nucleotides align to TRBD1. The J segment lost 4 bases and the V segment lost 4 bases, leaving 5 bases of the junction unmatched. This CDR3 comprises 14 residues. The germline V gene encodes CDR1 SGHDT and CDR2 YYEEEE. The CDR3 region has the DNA TGTGCCAGCAGCGTGGGACAGGGGAGTTACGAGCAGTACTTC. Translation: CASSVGQGSYEQYF. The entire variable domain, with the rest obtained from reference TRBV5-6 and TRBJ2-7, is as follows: DAGVTQSPTHLIKTRGQQVTLRCSPKSGHDTVSWYQQALGQGPQFIFQYYEEEERQRGNFPDRFSGHQFPNYSSELNVNALLLGDSALYLCASSVGQGSYEQYFGPGTRLTVT.

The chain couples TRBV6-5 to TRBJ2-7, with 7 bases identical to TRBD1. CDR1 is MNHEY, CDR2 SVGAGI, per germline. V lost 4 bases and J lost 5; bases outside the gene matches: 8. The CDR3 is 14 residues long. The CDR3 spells CASSSVQGLHEQYF. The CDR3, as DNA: TGTGCCAGCAGTTCCGTACAGGGGCTCCACGAGCAGTACTTC.

In nucleotides, the CDR3 is TGTGCCAGTGGACAGGGGGCTTATAATGGCTACACCTTC. This gives the protein CASGQGAYNGYTF. The chain combines TRBV19 with TRBJ1-2; 11 bases are shared with TRBD1. CDR1 is LNHDA, CDR2 SQIVND, per germline (reference sequence). The CDR3 extends over 13 amino acids. V lost 8 bases, J lost 6 bases, and 5 bases stayed unmatched.

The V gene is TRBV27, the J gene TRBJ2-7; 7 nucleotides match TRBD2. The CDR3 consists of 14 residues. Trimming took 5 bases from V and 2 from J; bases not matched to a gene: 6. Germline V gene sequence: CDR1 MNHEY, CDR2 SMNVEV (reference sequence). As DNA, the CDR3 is TGTGCCAGCAGTCGGGGACTAACTCCCTACGAGCAGTACTTC. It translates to CASSRGLTPYEQYF.

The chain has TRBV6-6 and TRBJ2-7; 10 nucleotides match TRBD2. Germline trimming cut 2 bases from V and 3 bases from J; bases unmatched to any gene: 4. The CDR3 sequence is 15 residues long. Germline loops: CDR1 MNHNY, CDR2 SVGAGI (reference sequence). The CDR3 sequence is CASSYGSGRNYEQYF. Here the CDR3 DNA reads TGTGCCAGCAGTTACGGTAGCGGGAGGAACTACGAGCAGTACTTC.

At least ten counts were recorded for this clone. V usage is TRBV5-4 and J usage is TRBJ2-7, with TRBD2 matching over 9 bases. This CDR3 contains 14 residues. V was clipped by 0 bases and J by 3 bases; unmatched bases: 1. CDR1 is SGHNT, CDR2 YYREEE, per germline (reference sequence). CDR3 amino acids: CASSLEAGGYEQYF. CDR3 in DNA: TGTGCCAGCAGCTTGGAAGCGGGAGGCTACGAGCAGTACTTC.

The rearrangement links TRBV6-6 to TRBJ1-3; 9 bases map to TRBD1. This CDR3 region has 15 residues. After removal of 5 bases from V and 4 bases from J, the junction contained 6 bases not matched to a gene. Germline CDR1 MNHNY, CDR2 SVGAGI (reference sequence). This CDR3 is CASSPQGAGGNTIYF. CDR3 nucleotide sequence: TGTGCCAGCAGTCCACAGGGGGCGGGGGGAAACACCATATATTTT.

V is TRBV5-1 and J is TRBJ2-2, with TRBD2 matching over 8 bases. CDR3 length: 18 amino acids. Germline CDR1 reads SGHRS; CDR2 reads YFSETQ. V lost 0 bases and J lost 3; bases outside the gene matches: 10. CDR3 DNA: TGCGCCAGCAGCTTGGCCCTACTCGGGACTAGTTACACCGGGGAGCTGTTTTTT. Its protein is CASSLALLGTSYTGELFF.

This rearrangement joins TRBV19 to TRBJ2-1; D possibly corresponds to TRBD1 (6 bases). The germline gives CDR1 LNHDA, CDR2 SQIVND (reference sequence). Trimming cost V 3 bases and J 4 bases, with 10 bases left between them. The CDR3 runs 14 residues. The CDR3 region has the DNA TGTGCCAGTAGTATCAGGCAGGGGTACAATGAGCAGTTCTTC. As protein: CASSIRQGYNEQFF.